This TCR beta chain was identified during a study of CD8 T cells in ankylosing spondylitis. Quantitative molecular-barcoded 5'-RACE generated the TCR beta libraries. TCRdb processed the 5' RACE reads anew with MiXCR; each CDR3 protein has one entry. Of some 340,000 distinct CDR3 sequences in the sample, roughly 14% were seen once. The CDR3 sequence is 13 residues long. V trimming: 3 bases; J trimming: 4 bases; junction bases outside the gene matches: 5. Germline CDR1 reads DFQATT; CDR2 reads SNEGSKA (reference sequence). The chain has TRBV20-1 and TRBJ2-5; the match to TRBD1 covers 7 bases. The sequenced material came from blood, either unsorted or a sorted T cell fraction (not recorded which). This receptor was identified in a male donor with ankylosing spondylitis or in good health (not recorded which). CDR3 protein: CSARTGLTETQYF. The CDR3 bases are TGCAGTGCTAGGACAGGGCTTACAGAGACCCAGTACTTC.